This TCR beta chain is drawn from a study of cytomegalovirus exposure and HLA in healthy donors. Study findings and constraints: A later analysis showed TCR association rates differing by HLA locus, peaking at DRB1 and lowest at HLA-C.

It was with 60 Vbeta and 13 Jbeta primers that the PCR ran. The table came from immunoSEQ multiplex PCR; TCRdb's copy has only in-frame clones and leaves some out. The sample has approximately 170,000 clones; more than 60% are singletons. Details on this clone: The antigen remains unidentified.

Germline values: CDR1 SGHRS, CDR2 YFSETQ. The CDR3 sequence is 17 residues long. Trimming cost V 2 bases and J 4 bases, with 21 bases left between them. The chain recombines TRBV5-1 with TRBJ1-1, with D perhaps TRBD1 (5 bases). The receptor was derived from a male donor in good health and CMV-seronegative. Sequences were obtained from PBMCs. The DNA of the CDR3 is TGCGCCAGCAGCTTTACTAACCCAAGGATGGGGGGCACTGAAGCTTTCTTT. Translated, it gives CASSFTNPRMGGTEAFF.